This T cell receptor (beta chain) was recovered during a study of blood T cells in healthy people across ages. Study as a whole: Capture by template switching was about one barcoded beta molecule per two T cells.

Alongside a J-beta primer mix, a sample-barcoded 5' primer served in a second PCR lasting roughly 6 to 12 cycles. TCRdb itself ran the 5' RACE reads through MiXCR, one entry per CDR3 protein. The sample shows 1,100,000 or so distinct CDR3 sequences, 35% to 50% of them seen only once. Each donor gave ten milliliters of peripheral blood. Each sample gave at least 6.5 million isolated PBMCs. This clonotype was seen a handful of times. The CDR3 consists of 18 residues. Losses at the gene ends were 4 bases for V and 0 bases for J; bases not matched to a gene: 12. From germline, CDR1 is SGHTA and CDR2 FQGNSA.

The chain carries TRBV7-2 and TRBJ2-3; 8 bases are shared with TRBD2. The sample was blood. The TCR originated in a woman aged 55-70 years in good health. CDR3 loop: CASSSLRAGGTSTDTQYF. In nucleotides, the CDR3 is TGTGCCAGCAGCTCCCTTCGGGCGGGAGGCACTAGCACAGATACGCAGTATTTT.